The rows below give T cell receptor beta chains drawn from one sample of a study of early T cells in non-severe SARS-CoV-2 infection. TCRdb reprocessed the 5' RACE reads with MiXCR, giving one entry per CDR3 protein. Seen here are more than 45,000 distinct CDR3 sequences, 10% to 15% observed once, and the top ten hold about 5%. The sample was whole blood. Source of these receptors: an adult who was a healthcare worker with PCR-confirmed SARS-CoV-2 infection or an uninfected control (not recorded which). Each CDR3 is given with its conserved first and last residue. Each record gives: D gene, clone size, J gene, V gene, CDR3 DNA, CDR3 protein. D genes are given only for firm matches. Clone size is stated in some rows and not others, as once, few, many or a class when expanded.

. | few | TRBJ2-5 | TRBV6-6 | TGTGCCACCAGGGCCCCACAAGAGACCCAGTACTTC | CATRAPQETQYF
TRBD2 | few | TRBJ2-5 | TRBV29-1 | TGCAGCGTCGCCGGACTAGCGGGGGGGGAGACCCAGTACTTC | CSVAGLAGGETQYF
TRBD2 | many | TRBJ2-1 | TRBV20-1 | TGCAGTGCTAGTTCCGGGACTAGCGTTAGCTCCTACAATGAGCAGTTCTTC | CSASSGTSVSSYNEQFF
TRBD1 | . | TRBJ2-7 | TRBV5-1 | TGCGCCAGCAACCCAGACAGGGCCAACTCCTACGAGCAGTACTTC | CASNPDRANSYEQYF
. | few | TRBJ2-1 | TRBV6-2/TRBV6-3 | TGTGCCAGCAGCCAAGATAGGACCGCGATATACAATGAGCAGTTCTTC | CASSQDRTAIYNEQFF
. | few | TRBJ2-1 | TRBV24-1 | TGTGCCACCAGTGATAGATCCAGGGCAAATGAGCAGTTCTTC | CATSDRSRANEQFF
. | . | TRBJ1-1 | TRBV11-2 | TGTGCCAGCAGCTTAGTTATGCCGGGGGCAAACACTGAAGCTTTCTTT | CASSLVMPGANTEAFF
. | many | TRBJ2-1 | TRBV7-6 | TGTGCCAGCAGCCCCCGGCTACCCGGCAATGAGCAGTTCTTC | CASSPRLPGNEQFF
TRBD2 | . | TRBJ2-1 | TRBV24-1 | TGTGCCACCAGTGATTCCGGGACTAGCATCTACAATGAGCAGTTCTTC | CATSDSGTSIYNEQFF
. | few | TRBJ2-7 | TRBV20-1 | TGCAGTGCTAGTGGGGCTTCCGGGACCCAAAGGAAGCAGTACTTC | CSASGASGTQRKQYF
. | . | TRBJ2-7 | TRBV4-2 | TGTGCCAGCAGCCAAGAGCTTGTGGGGGACATACCCTACGAGCAGTACTTC | CASSQELVGDIPYEQYF
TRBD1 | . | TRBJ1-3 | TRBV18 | TGTGCCAGCTCACCGGCGGGACAGGGCGCTTTCTCTGGAAACACCATATATTTT | CASSPAGQGAFSGNTIYF
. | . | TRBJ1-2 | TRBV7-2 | TGTGCCAGCAGCTCGAATACCTTCTATGGCTATGGCTACACCTTC | CASSSNTFYGYGYTF
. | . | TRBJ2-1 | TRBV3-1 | TGTGCCAGCAGCCAATTGGACATAAGCTCCTACAATGAGCAGTTCTTC | CASSQLDISSYNEQFF
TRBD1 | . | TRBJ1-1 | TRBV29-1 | TGCAGCGTGCTTACAGGGGGCGAGACTGAAGCTTTCTTT | CSVLTGGETEAFF
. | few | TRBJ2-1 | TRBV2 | TGTGCCAGCCGGATGAGCGGCAATGAGCAGTTCTTC | CASRMSGNEQFF
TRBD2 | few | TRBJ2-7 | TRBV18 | TGTGCCAGCTCACCAAGCGGGGATACCTACGAGCAGTACTTC | CASSPSGDTYEQYF
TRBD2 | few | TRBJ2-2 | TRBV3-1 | TGTGCCAGCAGCCAGGGACTAGCGGGACGGTACGGGGAGCTGTTTTTT | CASSQGLAGRYGELFF
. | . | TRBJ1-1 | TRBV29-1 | TGCAGCGTTGTTCAACAGATGAACACTGAAGCTTTCTTT | CSVVQQMNTEAFF
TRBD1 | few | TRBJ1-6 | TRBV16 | TGTGCCAGCAGCCCGTCAGGGGGGATCTATTCACCCCTCCACTTT | CASSPSGGIYSPLHF
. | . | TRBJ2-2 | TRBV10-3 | TGTGCCAGTCGGGACATAAAGGACGGGGAGCTGTTTTTT | CASRDIKDGELFF
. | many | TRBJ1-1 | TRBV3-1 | TGTGCCAGCAGCCCGACAGCGAACACTGAAGCTTTCTTT | CASSPTANTEAFF
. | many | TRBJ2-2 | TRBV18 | TGTGCCAGCTCACCCGAGGCGGCAATCGCGAACACCGGGGAGCTGTTTTTT | CASSPEAAIANTGELFF
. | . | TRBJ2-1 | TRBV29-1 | TGCAGCGCCTACACCAGCTCCTACAATGAGCAGTTCTTC | CSAYTSSYNEQFF
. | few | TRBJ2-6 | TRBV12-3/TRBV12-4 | TGTGCCAGCAGTCAGGGGGGATCTGGGGCCAACGTCCTGACTTTC | CASSQGGSGANVLTF
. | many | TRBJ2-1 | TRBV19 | TGTGCCAGTAGTATTCAGGGTCGAAATGAGCAGTTCTTC | CASSIQGRNEQFF
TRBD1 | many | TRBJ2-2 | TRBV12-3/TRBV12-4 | TGTGCCACCAAAAGTTCCAAGGGGGCTACACTCACCGGGGAGCTGTTTTTT | CATKSSKGATLTGELFF
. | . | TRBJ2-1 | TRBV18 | TGTGCCAGCTCACCAATGGGGAGCTCCTACAATGAGCAGTTCTTC | CASSPMGSSYNEQFF
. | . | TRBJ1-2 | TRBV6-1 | TGTGCCAGCAGTGAAGCGCCCCACCTTAGCTACACCTTC | CASSEAPHLSYTF
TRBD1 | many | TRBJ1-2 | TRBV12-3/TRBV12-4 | TGTGCCAGCAGTCCCTCGGGAGGGGGCGGCTACACCTTC | CASSPSGGGGYTF